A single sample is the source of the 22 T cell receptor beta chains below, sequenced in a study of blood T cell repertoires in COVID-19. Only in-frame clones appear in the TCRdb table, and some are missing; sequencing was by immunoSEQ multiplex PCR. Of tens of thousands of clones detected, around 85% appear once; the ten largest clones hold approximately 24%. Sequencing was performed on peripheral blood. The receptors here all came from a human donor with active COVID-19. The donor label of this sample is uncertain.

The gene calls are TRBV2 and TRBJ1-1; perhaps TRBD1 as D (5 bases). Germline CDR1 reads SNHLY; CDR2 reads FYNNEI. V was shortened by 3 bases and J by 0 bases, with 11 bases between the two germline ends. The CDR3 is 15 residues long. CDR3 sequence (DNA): TGTGCCAGCAGTGAGTCCCGGGGGATGAACACTGAAGCTTTCTTT. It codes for CASSESRGMNTEAFF. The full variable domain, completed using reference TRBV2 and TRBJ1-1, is EPEVTQTPSHQVTQMGQEVILRCVPISNHLYFYWYRQILGQKVEFLVSFYNNEISEKSEIFDDQFSVERPDGSNFTLKIRSTKLEDSAMYFCASSESRGMNTEAFFGQGTRLTVV.

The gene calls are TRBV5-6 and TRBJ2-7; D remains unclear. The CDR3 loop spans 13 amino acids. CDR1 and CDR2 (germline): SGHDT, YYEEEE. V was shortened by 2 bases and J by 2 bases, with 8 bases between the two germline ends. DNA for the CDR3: TGTGCCAGCAGCTTAGCAGGCCCCTACGAGCAGTACTTC. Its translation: CASSLAGPYEQYF.

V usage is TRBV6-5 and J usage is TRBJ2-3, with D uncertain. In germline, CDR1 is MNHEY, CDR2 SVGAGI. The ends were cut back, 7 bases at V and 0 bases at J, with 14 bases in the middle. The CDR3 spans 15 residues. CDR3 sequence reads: CASIKQFPSTDTQYF. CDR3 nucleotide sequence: TGTGCCAGCATCAAACAGTTCCCTAGCACAGATACGCAGTATTTT.

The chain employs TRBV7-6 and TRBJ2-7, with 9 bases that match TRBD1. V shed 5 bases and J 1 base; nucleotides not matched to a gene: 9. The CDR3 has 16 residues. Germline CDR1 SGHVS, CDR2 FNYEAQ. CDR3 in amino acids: CASSQRAGQGSYEQYF. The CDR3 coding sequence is TGTGCCAGCAGCCAGAGAGCGGGACAGGGTTCCTACGAGCAGTACTTC.

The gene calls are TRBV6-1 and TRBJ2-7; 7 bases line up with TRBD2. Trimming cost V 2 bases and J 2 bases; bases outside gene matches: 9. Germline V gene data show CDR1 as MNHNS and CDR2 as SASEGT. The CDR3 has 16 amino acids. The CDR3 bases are TGTGCCAGCAGTGAATTGGCCGGGGGGTTTCCCTACGAGCAGTACTTC. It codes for CASSELAGGFPYEQYF.

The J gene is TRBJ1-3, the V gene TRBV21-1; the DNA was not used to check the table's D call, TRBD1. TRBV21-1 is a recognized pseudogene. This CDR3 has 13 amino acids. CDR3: CASSKHRGNTIYF. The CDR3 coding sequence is TGTGCCAGCAGCAAACACAGGGGAAACACCATATATTTT.

CDR3 loop: CASSHTSGETQYF. The CDR3 DNA reads TGTGCCAGCAGCCATACTAGCGGAGAGACCCAGTACTTC. V usage is TRBV3-1 (or the pseudogene TRBV3-2) and J usage is TRBJ2-5, with 8 bases aligning to TRBD2. J was trimmed by 4 bases and V by 3 bases; bases with no gene match: 1. CDR3 length: 13 amino acids. Germline assignment: CDR1 LGHDT and CDR2 YNNKEL (reference sequence).

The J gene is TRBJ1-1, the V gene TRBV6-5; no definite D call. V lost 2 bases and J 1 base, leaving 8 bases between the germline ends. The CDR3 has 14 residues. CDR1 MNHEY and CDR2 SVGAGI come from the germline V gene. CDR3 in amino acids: CASSYGSENTEAFF. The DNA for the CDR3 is TGTGCCAGCAGTTACGGTTCAGAGAACACTGAAGCTTTCTTT.

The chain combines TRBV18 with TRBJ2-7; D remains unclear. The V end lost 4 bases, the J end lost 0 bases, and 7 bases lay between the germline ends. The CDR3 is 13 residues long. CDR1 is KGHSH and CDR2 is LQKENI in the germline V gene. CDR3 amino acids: CASSQSDSYEQYF. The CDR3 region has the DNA TGTGCCAGCTCACAGTCAGACTCCTACGAGCAGTACTTC.

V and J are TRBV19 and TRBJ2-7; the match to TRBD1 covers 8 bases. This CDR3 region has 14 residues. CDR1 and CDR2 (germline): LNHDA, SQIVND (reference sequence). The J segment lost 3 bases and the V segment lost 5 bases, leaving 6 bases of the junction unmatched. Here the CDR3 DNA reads TGTGCCAGTAGTTTATCCGGACAGGGCTACGAGCAGTACTTC. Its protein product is CASSLSGQGYEQYF.

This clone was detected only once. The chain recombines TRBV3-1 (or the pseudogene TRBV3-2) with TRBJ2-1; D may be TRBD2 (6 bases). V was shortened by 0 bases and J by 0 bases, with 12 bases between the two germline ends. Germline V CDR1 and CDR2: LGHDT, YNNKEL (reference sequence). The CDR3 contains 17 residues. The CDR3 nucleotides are TGTGCCAGCAGCCAAGATGGTGGGGGGTCCTCCTACAATGAGCAGTTCTTC. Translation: CASSQDGGGSSYNEQFF.

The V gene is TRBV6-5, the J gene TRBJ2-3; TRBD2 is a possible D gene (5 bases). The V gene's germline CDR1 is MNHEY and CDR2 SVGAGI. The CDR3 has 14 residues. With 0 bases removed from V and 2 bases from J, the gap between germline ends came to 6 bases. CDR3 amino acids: CASSYSEDTDTQYF. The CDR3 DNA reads TGTGCCAGCAGTTACTCGGAGGACACAGATACGCAGTATTTT.

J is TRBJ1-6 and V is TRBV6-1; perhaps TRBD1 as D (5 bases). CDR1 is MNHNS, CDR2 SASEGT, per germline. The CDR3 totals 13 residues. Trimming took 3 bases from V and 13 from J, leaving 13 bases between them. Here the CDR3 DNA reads TGTGCCAGCAGTGAGCAAGGGGTCAATCCCCTCCACTTT. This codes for CASSEQGVNPLHF.

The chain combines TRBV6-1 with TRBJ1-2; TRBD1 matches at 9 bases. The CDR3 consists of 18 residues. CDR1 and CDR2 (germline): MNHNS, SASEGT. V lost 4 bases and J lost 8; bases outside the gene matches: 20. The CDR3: CASSGRFPGQGGKLGYTF. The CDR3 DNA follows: TGTGCCAGCAGTGGACGATTCCCGGGACAGGGTGGTAAACTCGGCTACACCTTC.

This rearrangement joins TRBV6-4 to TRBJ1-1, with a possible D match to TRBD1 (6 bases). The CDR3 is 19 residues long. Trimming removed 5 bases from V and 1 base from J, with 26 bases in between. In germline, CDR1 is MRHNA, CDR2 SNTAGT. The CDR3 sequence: CASSPLTKRGALRNTEAFF. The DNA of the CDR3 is TGTGCCAGCAGTCCCCTGACAAAACGGGGGGCGCTGAGGAACACTGAAGCTTTCTTT.

The CDR3 is CASSSQGGNEKLFF. CDR3 nucleotide sequence: TGTGCCAGCAGTTCACAGGGCGGTAATGAAAAACTGTTTTTT. The chain joins TRBV28 to TRBJ1-4, with TRBD1 as a possible D gene (6 bases). Trimming took 4 bases from V and 4 from J, leaving 10 bases between them. This CDR3 region has 14 residues. Per the germline V gene, CDR1 is MDHEN and CDR2 is SYDVKM.

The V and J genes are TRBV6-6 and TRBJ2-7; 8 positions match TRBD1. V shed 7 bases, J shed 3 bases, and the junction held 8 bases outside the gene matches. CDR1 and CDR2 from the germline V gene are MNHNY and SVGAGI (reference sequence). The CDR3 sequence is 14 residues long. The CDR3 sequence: CASILGQGGYEQYF. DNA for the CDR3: TGTGCCAGCATCCTTGGACAGGGAGGCTACGAGCAGTACTTC.

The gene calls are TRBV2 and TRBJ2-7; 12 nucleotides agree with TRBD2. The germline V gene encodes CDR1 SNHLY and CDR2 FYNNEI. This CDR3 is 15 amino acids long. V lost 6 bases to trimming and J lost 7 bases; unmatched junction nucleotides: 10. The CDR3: CASRGLAGGPWEQYF. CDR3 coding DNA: TGTGCCAGCAGAGGTCTAGCGGGAGGGCCGTGGGAGCAGTACTTC.

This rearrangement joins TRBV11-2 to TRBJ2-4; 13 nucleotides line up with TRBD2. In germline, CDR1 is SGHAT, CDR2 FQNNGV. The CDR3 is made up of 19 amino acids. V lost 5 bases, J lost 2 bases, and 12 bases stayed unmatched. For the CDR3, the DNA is TGTGCCAGCAGCCGACTAGCGGGAGGACAGGGGCTATCCAAAAACATTCAGTACTTC. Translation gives CASSRLAGGQGLSKNIQYF.

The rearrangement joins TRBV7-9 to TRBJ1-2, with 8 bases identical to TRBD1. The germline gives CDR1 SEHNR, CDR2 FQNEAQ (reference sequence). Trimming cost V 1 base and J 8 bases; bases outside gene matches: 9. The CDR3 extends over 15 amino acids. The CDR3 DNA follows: TGTGCCAGCAGCTTAGGGGCGACAGGGGAGGAGGGCTACACCTTC. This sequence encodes CASSLGATGEEGYTF.

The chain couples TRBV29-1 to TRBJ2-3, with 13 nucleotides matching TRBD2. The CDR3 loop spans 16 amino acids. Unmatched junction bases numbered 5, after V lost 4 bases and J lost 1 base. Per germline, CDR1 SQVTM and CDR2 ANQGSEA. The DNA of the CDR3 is TGCAGCGTTGTAGGACTAGCGGGAGTTGGCACAGATACGCAGTATTTT. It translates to CSVVGLAGVGTDTQYF.

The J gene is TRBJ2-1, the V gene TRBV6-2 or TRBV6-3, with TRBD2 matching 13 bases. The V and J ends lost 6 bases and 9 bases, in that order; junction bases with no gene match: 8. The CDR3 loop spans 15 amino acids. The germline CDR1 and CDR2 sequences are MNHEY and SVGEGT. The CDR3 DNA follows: TGTGCCAGCAGCCAACTAGCGGGAGGGCCGGGTGAGCAGTTCTTC. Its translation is CASSQLAGGPGEQFF.